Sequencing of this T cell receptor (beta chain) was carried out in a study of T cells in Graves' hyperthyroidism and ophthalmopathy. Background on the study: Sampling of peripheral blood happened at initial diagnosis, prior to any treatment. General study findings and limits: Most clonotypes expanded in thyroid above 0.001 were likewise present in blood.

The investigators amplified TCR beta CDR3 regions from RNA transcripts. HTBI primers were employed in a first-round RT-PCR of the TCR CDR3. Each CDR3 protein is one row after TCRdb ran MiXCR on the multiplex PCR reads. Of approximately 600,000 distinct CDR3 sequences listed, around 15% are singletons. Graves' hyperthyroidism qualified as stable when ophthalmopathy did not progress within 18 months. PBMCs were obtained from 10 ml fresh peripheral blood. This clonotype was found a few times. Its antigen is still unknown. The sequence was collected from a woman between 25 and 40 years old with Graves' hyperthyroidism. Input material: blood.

In DNA form, the CDR3 reads TGTGCCAGTAGTATTTCGCCGGCTGGGGGATCAACCTACGAGCAGTACTTC. Amino acids: CASSISPAGGSTYEQYF. V gene TRBV19 combines with J gene TRBJ2-7; D might be TRBD1 or TRBD2, each matching 5 bases. Germline V lookup: CDR1 LNHDA, CDR2 SQIVND (reference sequence). With 3 bases removed from V and 2 bases from J, the gap between germline ends came to 20 bases. The CDR3 extends over 17 amino acids.